The clone carrying this TCR beta chain has a count of ten or more. Antigen specificity is unknown. The data stem from a study of T-cell reconstitution after alpha-beta-depleted transplantation in children. Study-wide findings and caveats: At the one-year point after transplant, T-cell counts and TCRbeta diversity were found to come mostly from T cells that had been newly produced. The study reportedly traced alpha-beta T cells about two months after transplant to several hundred expanded graft clones.

TCRbeta library construction was performed incorporating unique molecular identifiers. One entry per CDR3 protein, called by TCRdb with MiXCR from the PCR reads. The sample has fewer than 550,000 distinct CDR3 sequences, roughly 10% seen once. Germline loops: CDR1 SEHNR, CDR2 FQNEAQ (reference sequence). This CDR3 has 15 amino acids. V gave up 6 bases and J gave up 2 bases; unmatched junction bases: 6. V usage is TRBV7-9 and J usage is TRBJ2-3, with 9 bases matching TRBD1. The material was PBMCs, obtained before TCRalphabeta/CD19-depleted stem cell transplant. This sequence was found in a child younger than 10 with inherited bone marrow failure, due to receive a stem cell transplant. CDR3 DNA: TGTGCCAGCAGTACCGGGACAGGGACCACAGATACGCAGTATTTT. This codes for CASSTGTGTTDTQYF.